The source of this T cell receptor beta chain is a study of regulatory T cells in long-lasting Graves disease. Time point noted: persistent/refractory GD, antithyroid drugs over 5 years with positive TRAb. RNA from PBMCs was the source of the TCR library. The authors built TCR beta libraries using iRepertoire HTBI primers and Arm-PCR of CDR3 regions. TCRdb redid the calling of the multiplex PCR reads with MiXCR, one entry per CDR3 protein. Counted here are 700,000 or so distinct CDR3 sequences, 25% to 35% occurring once; the ten biggest clones make up around 40%. This clonotype turned up a few times. One end of the junction is discordant with germline, which a read error may explain. Looked up from germline, CDR1 is SGDLS and CDR2 is YYNGEE. This CDR3 is built from 15 residues.

V usage is TRBV9 and J usage is TRBJ1-6; 10 bases line up with TRBD1. The TCR was taken from a female donor with Graves disease. The material was peripheral blood mononuclear cells (PBMCs), obtained when the disease was refractory, from a patient treated with antithyroid drugs. CDR3 protein: CASSEGTGANSPFHF. DNA of the CDR3: TGTGCCAGCAGCGAGGGGACAGGGGCAAATTCACCCTTCCACTTT.